This T cell receptor (beta chain) was found in a study of control samples from healthy donors and cancer patients. Assay: immunoSEQ multiplex PCR; the TCRdb copy retains only in-frame clones and omits some. The sample has around 94,000 clones; less than 95% are singletons. V lost 5 bases, J lost 4 bases, and 11 bases lay in between. Looked up from germline, CDR1 is SGHVS and CDR2 is FNYEAQ. This CDR3 comprises 14 residues. The V and J genes are TRBV7-6 and TRBJ2-2; possible D gene TRBD1, 7 bases. Sequencing used blood. The receptor comes from a woman aged 18-35 years in good health. CDR3 loop: CASSPQGGTGELFF. The CDR3 nucleotides read TGTGCCAGCAGCCCCCAGGGGGGCACCGGGGAGCTGTTTTTT.